Below, one T cell receptor (beta chain) is given with its context. The V segment lost 4 bases and the J segment 5 bases; nucleotides outside the gene matches: 5. CDR3 length: 14 residues. Germline assignment: CDR1 SEHNR and CDR2 FQNEAQ (reference sequence). Assay: immunoSEQ multiplex PCR; the TCRdb copy retains only in-frame clones and omits some. The table includes some 530,000 clones, over 70% detected once. These data belong to a study of shared clonotypes between healthy human individuals. The source material was PBMCs. This rearrangement joins TRBV7-9 to TRBJ2-1; 7 bases map to TRBD1. The TCR was taken from a woman aged 40 to 49 in good health. Some clones in this sample may be carry-over from other donors' samples. The CDR3 reads CASSYSTGDNEQFF. The CDR3 DNA reads TGTGCCAGCAGCTACTCTACAGGGGACAATGAGCAGTTCTTC.